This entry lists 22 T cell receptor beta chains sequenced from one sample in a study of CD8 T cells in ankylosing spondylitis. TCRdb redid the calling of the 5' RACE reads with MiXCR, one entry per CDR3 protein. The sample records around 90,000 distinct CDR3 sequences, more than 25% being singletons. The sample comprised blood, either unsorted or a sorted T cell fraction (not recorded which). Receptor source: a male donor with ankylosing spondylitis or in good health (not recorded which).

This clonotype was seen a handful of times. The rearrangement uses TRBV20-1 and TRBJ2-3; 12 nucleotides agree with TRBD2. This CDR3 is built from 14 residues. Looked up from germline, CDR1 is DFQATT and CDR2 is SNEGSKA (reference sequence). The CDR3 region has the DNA TGCACCGAACTAGCGGGGGGCGGCACAGATACGCAGTATTTT. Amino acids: CTELAGGGTDTQYF.

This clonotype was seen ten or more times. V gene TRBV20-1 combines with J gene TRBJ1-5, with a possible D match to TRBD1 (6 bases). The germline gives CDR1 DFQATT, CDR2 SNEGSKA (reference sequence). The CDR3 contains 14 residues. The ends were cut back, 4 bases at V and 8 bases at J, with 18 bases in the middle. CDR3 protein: CSAIGTSDGKPQHF. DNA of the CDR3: TGCAGTGCTATCGGGACATCCGACGGGAAGCCCCAGCATTTT.

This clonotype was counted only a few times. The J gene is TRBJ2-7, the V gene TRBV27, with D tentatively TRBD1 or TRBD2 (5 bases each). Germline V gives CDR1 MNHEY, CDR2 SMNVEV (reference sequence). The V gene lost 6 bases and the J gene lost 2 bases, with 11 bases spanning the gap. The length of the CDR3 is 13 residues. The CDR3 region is CASSRVGAYEQYV. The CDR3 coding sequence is TGTGCCAGCAGCCGGGTGGGGGCCTACGAGCAGTACGTC.

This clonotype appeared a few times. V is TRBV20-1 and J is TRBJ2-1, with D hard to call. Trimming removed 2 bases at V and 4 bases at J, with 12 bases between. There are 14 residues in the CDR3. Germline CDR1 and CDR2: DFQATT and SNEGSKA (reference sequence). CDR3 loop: CSARPLALYNEQFF. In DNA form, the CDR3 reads TGCAGTGCTAGACCCCTCGCGTTGTACAATGAGCAGTTCTTC.

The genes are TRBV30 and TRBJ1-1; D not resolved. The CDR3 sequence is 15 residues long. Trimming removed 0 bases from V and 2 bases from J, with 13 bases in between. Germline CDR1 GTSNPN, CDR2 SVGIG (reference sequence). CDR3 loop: CAWSVGPYLNTEAFF. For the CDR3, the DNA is TGTGCCTGGAGTGTTGGGCCGTACCTAAACACTGAAGCTTTCTTT. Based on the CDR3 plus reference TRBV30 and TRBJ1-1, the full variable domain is SQTIHQWPATLVQPVGSPLSLECTVEGTSNPNLYWYRQAAGRGLQLLFYSVGIGQISSEVPQNLSASRPQDRQFILSSKKLLLSDSGFYLCAWSVGPYLNTEAFFGQGTRLTVV.

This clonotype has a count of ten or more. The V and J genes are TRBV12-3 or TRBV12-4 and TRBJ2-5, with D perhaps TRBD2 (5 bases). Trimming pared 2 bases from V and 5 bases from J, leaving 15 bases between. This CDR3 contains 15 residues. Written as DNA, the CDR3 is TGTGCCAGCAGTTTACTGGCGGGCAAGAGGGAGACCCAGTACTTC. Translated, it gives CASSLLAGKRETQYF.

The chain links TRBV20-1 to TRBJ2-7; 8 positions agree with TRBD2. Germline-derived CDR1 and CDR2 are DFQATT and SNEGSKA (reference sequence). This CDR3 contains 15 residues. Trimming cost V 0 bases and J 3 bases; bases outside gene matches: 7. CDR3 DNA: TGCAGTGCTAGAGATCGGGCTAGCGGGTACTACGAGCAGTACTTC. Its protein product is CSARDRASGYYEQYF.

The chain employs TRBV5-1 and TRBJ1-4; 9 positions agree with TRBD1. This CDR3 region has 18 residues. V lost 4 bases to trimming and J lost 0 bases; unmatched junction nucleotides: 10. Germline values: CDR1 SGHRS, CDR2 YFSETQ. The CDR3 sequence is CASSTTGTGIATNEKLFF. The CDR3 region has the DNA TGCGCCAGCAGCACGACCGGGACAGGGATTGCAACTAATGAAAAACTGTTTTTT.

CDR3 bases: TGCGCCAGCAGCTCCCAGATCGGGGCGGTCCTGCCCTGGAGCACAGATACGCAGTATTTT. Translation gives CASSSQIGAVLPWSTDTQYF. V gene TRBV5-1 combines with J gene TRBJ2-3, with D perhaps matching TRBD1 or TRBD2 (5 bases each). Germline V gives CDR1 SGHRS, CDR2 YFSETQ. Trimming took 3 bases from V and 0 from J, leaving 26 bases between them. This CDR3 comprises 20 residues.

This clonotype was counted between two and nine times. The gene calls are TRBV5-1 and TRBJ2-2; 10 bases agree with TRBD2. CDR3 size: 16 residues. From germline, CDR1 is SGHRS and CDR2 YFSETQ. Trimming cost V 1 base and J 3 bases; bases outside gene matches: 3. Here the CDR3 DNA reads TGCGCCAGCAGCTTGATACTAGCGGGGTACACCGGGGAGCTGTTTTTT. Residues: CASSLILAGYTGELFF.

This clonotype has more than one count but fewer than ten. CDR3 residues: CSARSKGNQPQHF. The CDR3 DNA reads as TGCAGTGCTAGATCGAAGGGCAATCAGCCCCAGCATTTT. This rearrangement joins TRBV20-1 to TRBJ1-5; D is unclear. V lost 2 bases and J lost 2, with 7 bases in between. Germline CDR1 and CDR2: DFQATT and SNEGSKA (reference sequence). The CDR3 covers 13 residues.

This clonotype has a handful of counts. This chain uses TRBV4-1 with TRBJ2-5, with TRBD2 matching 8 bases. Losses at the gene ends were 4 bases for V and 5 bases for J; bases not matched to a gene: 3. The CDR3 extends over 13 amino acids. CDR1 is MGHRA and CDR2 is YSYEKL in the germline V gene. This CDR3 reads CASSRLASETQYF. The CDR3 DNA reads TGCGCCAGCAGCCGACTAGCGAGCGAGACCCAGTACTTC.

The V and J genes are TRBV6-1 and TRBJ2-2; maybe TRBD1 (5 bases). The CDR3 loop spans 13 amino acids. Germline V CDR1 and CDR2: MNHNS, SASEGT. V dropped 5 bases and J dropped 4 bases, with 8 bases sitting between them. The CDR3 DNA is TGTGCCAGCAGTAGCCAGGGCACCGGGGAGCTGTTTTTT. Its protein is CASSSQGTGELFF.

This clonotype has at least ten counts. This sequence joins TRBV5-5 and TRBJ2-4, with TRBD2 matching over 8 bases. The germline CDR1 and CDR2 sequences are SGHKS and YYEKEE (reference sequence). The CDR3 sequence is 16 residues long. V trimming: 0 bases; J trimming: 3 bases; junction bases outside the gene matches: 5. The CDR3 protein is CASSLVAGTSKNIQYF. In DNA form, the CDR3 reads TGTGCCAGCAGCTTGGTAGCGGGGACGAGCAAAAACATTCAGTACTTC.

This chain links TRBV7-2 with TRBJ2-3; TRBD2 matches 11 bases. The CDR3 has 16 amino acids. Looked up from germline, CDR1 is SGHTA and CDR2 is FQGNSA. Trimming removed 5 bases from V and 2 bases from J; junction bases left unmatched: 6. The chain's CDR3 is CASSPGTSGITDTQYF. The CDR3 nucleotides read TGTGCCAGCAGCCCGGGGACTAGCGGAATCACAGATACGCAGTATTTT.

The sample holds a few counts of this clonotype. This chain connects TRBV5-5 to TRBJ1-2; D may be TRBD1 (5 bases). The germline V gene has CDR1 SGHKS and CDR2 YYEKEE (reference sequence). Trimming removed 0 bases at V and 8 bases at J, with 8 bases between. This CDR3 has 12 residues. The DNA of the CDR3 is TGTGCCAGCAGCTTGGGGGACCGCGGCTACACCTTC. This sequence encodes CASSLGDRGYTF. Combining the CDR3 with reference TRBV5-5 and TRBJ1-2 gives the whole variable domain DAGVTQSPTHLIKTRGQQVTLRCSPISGHKSVSWYQQVLGQGPQFIFQYYEKEERGRGNFPDRFSARQFPNYSSELNVNALLLGDSALYLCASSLGDRGYTFGSGTRLTVV.

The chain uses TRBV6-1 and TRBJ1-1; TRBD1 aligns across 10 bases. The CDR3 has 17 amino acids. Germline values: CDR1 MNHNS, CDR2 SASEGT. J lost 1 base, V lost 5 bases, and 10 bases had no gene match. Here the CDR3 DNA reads TGTGCCAGCAGTCCCTCCCCGGGACAGGGGTGGAACACTGAAGCTTTCTTT. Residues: CASSPSPGQGWNTEAFF.

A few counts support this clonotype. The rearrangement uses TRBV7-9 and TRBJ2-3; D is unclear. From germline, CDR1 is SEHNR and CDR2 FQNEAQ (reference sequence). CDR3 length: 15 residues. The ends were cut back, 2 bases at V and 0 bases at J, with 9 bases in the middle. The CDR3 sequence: CASSLSRPSTDTQYF. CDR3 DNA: TGTGCCAGCAGCTTAAGTAGGCCTAGCACAGATACGCAGTATTTT.

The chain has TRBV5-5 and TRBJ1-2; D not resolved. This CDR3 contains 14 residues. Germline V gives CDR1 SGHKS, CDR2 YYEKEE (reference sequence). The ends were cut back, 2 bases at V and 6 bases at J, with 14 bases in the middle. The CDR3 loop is CASSFTSDSNGYTF. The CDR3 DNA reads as TGTGCCAGCAGCTTTACATCAGATTCGAATGGCTACACCTTC.

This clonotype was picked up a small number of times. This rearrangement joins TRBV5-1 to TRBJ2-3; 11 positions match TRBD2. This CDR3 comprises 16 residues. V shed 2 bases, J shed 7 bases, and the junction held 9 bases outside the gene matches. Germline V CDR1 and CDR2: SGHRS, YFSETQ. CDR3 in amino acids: CASSFTTSGSGYTQYF. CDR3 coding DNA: TGCGCCAGCAGCTTCACCACTAGCGGGAGTGGATATACGCAGTATTTT.

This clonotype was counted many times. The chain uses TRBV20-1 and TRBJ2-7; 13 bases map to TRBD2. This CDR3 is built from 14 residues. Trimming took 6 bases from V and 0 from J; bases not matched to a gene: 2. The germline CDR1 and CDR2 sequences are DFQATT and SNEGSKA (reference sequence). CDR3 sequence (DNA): TGCAGTGCGCGGACTAGCGGGAGCTCCTACGAGCAGTACTTC. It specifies CSARTSGSSYEQYF.

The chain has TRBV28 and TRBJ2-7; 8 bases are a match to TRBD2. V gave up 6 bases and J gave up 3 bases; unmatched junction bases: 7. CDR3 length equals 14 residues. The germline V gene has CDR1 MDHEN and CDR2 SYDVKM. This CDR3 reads CASRNSGGYYEQYV. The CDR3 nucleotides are TGTGCCAGCAGGAACTCGGGGGGGTACTACGAGCAGTACGTC.